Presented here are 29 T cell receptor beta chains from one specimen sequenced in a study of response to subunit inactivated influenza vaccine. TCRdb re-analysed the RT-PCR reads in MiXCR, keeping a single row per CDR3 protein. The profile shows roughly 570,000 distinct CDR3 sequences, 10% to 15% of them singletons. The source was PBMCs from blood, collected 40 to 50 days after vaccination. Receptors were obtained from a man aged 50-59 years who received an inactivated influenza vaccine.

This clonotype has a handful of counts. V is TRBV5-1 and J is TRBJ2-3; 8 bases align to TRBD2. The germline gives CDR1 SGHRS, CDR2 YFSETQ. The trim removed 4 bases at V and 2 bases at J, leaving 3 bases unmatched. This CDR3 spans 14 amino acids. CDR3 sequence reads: CASSQLADTDTQYF. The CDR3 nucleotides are TGCGCCAGCAGCCAACTAGCGGACACAGATACGCAGTATTTT.

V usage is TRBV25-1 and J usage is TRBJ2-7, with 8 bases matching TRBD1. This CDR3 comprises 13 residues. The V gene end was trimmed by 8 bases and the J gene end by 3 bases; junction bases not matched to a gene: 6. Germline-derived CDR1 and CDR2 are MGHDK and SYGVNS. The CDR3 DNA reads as TGTGCCAGCGCGGCCGGGACAGGCTACGAGCAGTACTTC. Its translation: CASAAGTGYEQYF.

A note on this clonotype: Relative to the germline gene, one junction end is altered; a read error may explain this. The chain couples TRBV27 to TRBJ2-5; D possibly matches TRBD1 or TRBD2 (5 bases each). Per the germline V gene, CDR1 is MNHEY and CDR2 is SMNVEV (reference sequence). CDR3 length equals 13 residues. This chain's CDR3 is CASKPGPQGTQYF. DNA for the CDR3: TGTGCCAGCAAGCCGGGACCTCAAGGGACCCAGTACTTC.

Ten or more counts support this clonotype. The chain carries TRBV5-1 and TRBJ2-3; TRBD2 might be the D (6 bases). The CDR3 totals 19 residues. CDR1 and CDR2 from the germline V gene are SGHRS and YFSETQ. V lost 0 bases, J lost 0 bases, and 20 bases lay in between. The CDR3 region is CASSLGTLAGATSTDTQYF. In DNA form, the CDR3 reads TGCGCCAGCAGCTTGGGTACACTAGCAGGTGCAACGAGCACAGATACGCAGTATTTT.

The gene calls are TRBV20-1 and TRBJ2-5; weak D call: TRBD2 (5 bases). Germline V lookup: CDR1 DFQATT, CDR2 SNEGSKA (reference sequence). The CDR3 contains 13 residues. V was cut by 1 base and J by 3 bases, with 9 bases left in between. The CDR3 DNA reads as TGCAGTGCTAGAGGGACTCGCGAAGAGACCCAGTACTTC. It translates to CSARGTREETQYF.

This chain's CDR3 is CASTFGDSEETQYF. DNA for the CDR3: TGTGCCAGCACCTTTGGGGACTCAGAAGAGACCCAGTACTTC. This chain links TRBV3-1 with TRBJ2-5, with D perhaps TRBD2 (6 bases). This CDR3 region has 14 residues. Between the trimmed V and J ends, which lost 7 bases and 3 bases, there was a span of 15 bases. Germline V lookup: CDR1 LGHDT, CDR2 YNNKEL (reference sequence).

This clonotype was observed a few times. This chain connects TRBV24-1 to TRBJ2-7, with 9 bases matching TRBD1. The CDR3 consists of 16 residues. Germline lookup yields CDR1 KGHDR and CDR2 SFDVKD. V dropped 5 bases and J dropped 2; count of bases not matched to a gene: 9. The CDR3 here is CATSVEDRGIPYEQYF. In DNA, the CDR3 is TGTGCCACCAGTGTCGAGGACAGGGGAATTCCCTACGAGCAGTACTTC.

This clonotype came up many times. The CDR3 spells CASSSGLATDTQYF. In nucleotides, the CDR3 is TGTGCCAGCAGTTCCGGACTAGCCACAGATACGCAGTATTTT. The V and J genes are TRBV12-3 or TRBV12-4 and TRBJ2-3, with TRBD2 identical over 8 bases. CDR3 size: 14 residues. Unmatched junction bases numbered 2, after V lost 4 bases and J lost 2 bases.

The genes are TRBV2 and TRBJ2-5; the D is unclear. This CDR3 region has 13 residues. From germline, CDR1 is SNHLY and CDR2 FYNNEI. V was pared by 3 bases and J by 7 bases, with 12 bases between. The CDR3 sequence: CASSEDGPWTQYF. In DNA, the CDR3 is TGTGCCAGCAGTGAGGACGGGCCTTGGACCCAGTACTTC.

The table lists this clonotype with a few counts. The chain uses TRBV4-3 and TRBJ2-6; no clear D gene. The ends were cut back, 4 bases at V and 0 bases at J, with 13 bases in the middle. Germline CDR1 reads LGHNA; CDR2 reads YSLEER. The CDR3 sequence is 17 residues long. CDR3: CASSLQVESSGANVLTF. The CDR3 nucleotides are TGCGCCAGCAGCCTCCAGGTAGAAAGCTCTGGGGCCAACGTCCTGACTTTC.

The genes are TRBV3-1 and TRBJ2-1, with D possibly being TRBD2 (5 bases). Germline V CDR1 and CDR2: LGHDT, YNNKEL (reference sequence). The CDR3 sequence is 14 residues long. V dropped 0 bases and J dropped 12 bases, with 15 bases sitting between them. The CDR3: CASSQEAGIPTQFF. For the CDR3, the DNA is TGTGCCAGCAGCCAAGAGGCCGGGATCCCGACGCAGTTCTTC.

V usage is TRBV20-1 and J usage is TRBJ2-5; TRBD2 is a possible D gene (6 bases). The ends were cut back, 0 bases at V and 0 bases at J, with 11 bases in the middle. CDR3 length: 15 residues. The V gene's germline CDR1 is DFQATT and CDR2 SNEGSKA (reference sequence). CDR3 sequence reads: CSAREGGSYQETQYF. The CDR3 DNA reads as TGCAGTGCTAGAGAGGGGGGTTCGTACCAAGAGACCCAGTACTTC.

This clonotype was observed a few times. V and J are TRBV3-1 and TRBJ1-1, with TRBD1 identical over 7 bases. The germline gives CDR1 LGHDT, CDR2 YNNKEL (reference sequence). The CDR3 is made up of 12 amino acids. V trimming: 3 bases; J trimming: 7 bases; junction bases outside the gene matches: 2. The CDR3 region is CASSQNRGEAFF. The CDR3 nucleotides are TGTGCCAGCAGCCAGAACAGGGGTGAAGCTTTCTTT.

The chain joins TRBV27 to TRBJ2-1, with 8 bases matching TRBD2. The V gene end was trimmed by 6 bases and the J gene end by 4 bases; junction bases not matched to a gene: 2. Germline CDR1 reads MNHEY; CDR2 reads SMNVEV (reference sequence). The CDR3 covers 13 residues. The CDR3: CASRRGVYNEQFF. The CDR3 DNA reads TGTGCCAGCAGGCGGGGGGTGTACAATGAGCAGTTCTTC.

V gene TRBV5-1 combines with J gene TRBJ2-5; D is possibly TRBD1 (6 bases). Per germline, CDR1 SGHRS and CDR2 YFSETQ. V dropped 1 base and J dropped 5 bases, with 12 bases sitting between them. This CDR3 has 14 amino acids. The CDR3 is CASSLQGHIETQYF. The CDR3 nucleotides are TGCGCCAGCAGCTTGCAGGGACACATCGAGACCCAGTACTTC.

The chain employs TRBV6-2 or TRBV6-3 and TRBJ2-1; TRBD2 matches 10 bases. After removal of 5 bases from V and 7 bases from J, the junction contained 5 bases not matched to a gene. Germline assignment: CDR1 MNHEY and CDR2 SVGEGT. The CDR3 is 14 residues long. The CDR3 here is CASSREAGGNEQFF. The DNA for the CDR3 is TGTGCCAGCAGTCGAGAAGCGGGGGGGAATGAGCAGTTCTTC.

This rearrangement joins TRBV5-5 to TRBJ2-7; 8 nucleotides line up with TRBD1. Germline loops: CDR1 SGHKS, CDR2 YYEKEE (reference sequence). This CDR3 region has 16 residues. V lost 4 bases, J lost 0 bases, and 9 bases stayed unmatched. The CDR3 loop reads CASSPRQGISSYEQYF. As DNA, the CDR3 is TGTGCCAGCAGCCCCCGACAGGGGATCTCCTCCTACGAGCAGTACTTC. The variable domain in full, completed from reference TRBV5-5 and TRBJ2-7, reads DAGVTQSPTHLIKTRGQQVTLRCSPISGHKSVSWYQQVLGQGPQFIFQYYEKEERGRGNFPDRFSARQFPNYSSELNVNALLLGDSALYLCASSPRQGISSYEQYFGPGTRLTVT.

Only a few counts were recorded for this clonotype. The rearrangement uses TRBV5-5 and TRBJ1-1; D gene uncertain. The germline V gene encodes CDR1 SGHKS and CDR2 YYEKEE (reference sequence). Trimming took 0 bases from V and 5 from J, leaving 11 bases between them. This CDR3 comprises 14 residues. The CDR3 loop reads CASSLVPTGTEAFF. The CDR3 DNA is TGTGCCAGCAGCTTGGTACCTACGGGGACTGAAGCTTTCTTT.

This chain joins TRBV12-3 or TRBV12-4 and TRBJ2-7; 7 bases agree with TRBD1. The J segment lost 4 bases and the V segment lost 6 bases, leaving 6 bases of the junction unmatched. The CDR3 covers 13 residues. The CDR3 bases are TGTGCCAGCAGGTCAGGGGGTTTGTACGAGCAGTACTTC. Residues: CASRSGGLYEQYF.

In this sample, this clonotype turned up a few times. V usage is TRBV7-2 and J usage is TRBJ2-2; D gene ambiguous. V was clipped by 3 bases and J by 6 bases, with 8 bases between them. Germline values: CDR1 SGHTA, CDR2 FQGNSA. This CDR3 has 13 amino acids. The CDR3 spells CASSFRSPGELFF. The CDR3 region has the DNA TGTGCCAGCAGCTTCCGATCGCCCGGGGAGCTGTTTTTT.

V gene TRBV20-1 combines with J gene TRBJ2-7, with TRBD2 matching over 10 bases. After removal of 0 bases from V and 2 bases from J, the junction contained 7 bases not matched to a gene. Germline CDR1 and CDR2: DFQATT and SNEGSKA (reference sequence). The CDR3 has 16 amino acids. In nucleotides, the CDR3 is TGCAGTGCTAGAGATCGGGTTAGCGGGAGGCCCTACGAGCAGTACTTC. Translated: CSARDRVSGRPYEQYF.

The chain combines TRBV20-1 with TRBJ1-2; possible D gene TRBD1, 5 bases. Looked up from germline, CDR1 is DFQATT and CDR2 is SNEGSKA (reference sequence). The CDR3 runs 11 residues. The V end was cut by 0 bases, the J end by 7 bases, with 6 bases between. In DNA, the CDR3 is TGCAGTGCTAGAGACAGGGTTGGCTACACCTTC. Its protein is CSARDRVGYTF.

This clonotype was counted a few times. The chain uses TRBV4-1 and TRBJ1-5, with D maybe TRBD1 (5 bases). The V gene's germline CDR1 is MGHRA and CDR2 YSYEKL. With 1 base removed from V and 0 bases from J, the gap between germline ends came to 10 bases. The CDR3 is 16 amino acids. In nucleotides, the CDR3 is TGCGCCAGCAGCCAAGCCTCAGGGAATAGCAATCAGCCCCAGCATTTT. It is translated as CASSQASGNSNQPQHF.

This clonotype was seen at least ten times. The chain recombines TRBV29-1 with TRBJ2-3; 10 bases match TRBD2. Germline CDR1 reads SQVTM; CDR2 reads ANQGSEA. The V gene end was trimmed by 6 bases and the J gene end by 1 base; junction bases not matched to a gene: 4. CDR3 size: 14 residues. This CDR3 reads CSVAGTSGTDTQYF. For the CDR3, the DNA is TGCAGCGTCGCCGGGACTAGCGGCACAGATACGCAGTATTTT.

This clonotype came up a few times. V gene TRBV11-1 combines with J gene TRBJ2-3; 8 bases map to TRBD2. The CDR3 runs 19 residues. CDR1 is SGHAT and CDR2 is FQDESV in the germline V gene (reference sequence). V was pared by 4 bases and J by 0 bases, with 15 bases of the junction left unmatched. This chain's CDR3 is CASSSPPGWERGSTDTQYF. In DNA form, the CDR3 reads TGTGCCAGCAGCTCCCCCCCAGGGTGGGAGCGGGGGAGCACAGATACGCAGTATTTT.

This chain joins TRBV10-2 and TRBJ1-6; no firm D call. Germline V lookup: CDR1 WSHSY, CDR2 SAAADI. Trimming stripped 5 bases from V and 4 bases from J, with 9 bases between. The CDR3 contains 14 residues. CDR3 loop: CASSLDYYNSPLHF. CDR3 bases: TGCGCCAGCAGTCTGGACTATTATAATTCACCCCTCCACTTT.

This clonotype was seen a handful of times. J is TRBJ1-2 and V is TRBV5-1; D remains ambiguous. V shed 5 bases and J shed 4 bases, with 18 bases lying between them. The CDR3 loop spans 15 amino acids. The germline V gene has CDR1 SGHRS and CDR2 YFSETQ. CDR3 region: CASSESVSLGYGYTF. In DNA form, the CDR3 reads TGCGCCAGCAGTGAATCGGTCTCCCTGGGCTATGGCTACACCTTC.

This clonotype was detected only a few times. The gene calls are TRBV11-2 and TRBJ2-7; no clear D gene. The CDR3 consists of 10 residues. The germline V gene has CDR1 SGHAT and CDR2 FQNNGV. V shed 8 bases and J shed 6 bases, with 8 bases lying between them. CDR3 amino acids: CASSDFEQYF. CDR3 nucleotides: TGTGCCAGCTCCGACTTCGAGCAGTACTTC.

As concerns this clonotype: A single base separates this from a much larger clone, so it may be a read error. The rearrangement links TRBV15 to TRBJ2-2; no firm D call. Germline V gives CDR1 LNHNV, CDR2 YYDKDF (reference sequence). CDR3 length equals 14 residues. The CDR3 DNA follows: TGTGGCACCAGCAGTGGGATAAGGACCGGGGAGCTGTTTTTT. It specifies CGTSSGIRTGELFF.